A selection of T cell receptor beta chains follows, all from one sample in a study of graft-versus-host responses after intestinal transplantation. Profiled with immunoSEQ multiplex PCR; TCRdb holds only in-frame clones, not every one. The sample carries some 86,000 clones, about 87% recorded once. These receptors have no known antigen. The starting material was unstimulated CD4+ T cells sorted from spleen or lymph node cells, obtained before transplant. The source is a human donor who was the organ donor for an intestinal transplant. CDR3s include the opening cysteine and the closing phenylalanine or tryptophan. Fields, in order: V gene, J gene, D gene, clone size, CDR3 DNA, CDR3 protein. D genes are given only for firm matches. Only some rows state a clone size, as once, few, many or a class for expanded clones.

V: TRBV25-1
J: TRBJ1-2
D: TRBD1
size: once
DNA: TGTGCCAGCAGCTCGGGACAGGGTTATGGCTACACCTTC
CDR3: CASSSGQGYGYTF

V: TRBV10-1
J: TRBJ2-7
D: TRBD1
size: .
DNA: TGCGCCAGCAGTGAAGGGGGAGGGACAGGGGCCTCCTACGAGCAGTACTTC
CDR3: CASSEGGGTGASYEQYF

V: TRBV5-1
J: TRBJ2-5
D: TRBD2
size: .
DNA: TGCGCCAGCAGGCAGGGGACTAGCGCCGGAGGAGCGGAGACCCAGTACTTC
CDR3: CASRQGTSAGGAETQYF

V: TRBV4-3
J: TRBJ2-7
D: TRBD2
size: .
DNA: TGCGCCAGCAGCCAAGTCCGGGGAGGGTTAGGGGTTTCCGAGCAGTACTTC
CDR3: CASSQVRGGLGVSEQYF

V: TRBV11-2
J: TRBJ1-2
D: .
size: .
DNA: TGTGCCAGCAGCCTCCTGAGGGATGGTGGCTACACCTTC
CDR3: CASSLLRDGGYTF

V: TRBV7-3
J: TRBJ2-5
D: .
size: .
DNA: TGTGCCAGCAGCTTAAAGGCACTAGCAGTCCAAGAGACCCAGTACTTC
CDR3: CASSLKALAVQETQYF

V: TRBV6-1
J: TRBJ1-1
D: .
size: .
DNA: TGTGCCAGCAGTGACGGAGGGGAGCATAAAGCTTTCTTT
CDR3: CASSDGGEHKAFF

V: TRBV7-9
J: TRBJ1-1
D: .
size: .
DNA: TGTGCCAGCAGCTTGGCAGGTGAAGCTTTCTTT
CDR3: CASSLAGEAFF

V: TRBV7-9
J: TRBJ1-2
D: .
size: .
DNA: TGTGCCAGCAGCCGAACAGGCCGGGATGGCTACACCTTC
CDR3: CASSRTGRDGYTF

V: TRBV10-3
J: TRBJ2-3
D: TRBD2
size: .
DNA: TGTGCCATCAGTGAGTCCTTGACTAGCGGGAGCACAGATACGCAGTATTTT
CDR3: CAISESLTSGSTDTQYF

V: TRBV10-3
J: TRBJ2-3
D: TRBD2
size: .
DNA: TGTGCCATCACTAGCGGGGGGGCAGATACGCAGTATTTT
CDR3: CAITSGGADTQYF

V: TRBV10-1
J: TRBJ2-1
D: .
size: .
DNA: TGCGCCGGCCGGGACTCTGCCCGGGAGCTCTCCTACAATGAGCAGTTCTTC
CDR3: CAGRDSARELSYNEQFF

V: TRBV4-1
J: TRBJ2-1
D: .
size: .
DNA: TGCGCCAGCAGCCAAGGAATGGTGGGGCTCGCTTTGGGCTCATACAATGAGCAGTTCTTC
CDR3: CASSQGMVGLALGSYNEQFF

V: TRBV28
J: TRBJ1-5
D: TRBD1
size: .
DNA: TGTGCCAGCAGTATTCCCGGGACAGGTGCCAATCAGCCCCAGCATTTT
CDR3: CASSIPGTGANQPQHF

V: TRBV28
J: TRBJ2-1
D: TRBD2
size: .
DNA: TGTGCCAGCAGGAAACCACTAGCGGGAGTTAATGAGCAGTTCTTC
CDR3: CASRKPLAGVNEQFF

V: TRBV19
J: TRBJ2-3
D: .
size: .
DNA: TGTGCCAGTAGTATCGTCCCGGGGGAAGATACGCAGTATTTT
CDR3: CASSIVPGEDTQYF

V: TRBV6-1
J: TRBJ1-2
D: TRBD1
size: .
DNA: TGTGCCAGCAGAACCGGGACAGGGGGTTCGGGCTACACCTTC
CDR3: CASRTGTGGSGYTF

V: TRBV28
J: TRBJ2-5
D: TRBD1
size: .
DNA: TGTGCCAGCAGTTCGGGACAGCAAGAGACCCAGTACTTC
CDR3: CASSSGQQETQYF

V: TRBV5-8
J: TRBJ2-5
D: .
size: .
DNA: TGTGCCAGCAGCCCGGGACTCGCGGAGACCCAGTACTTC
CDR3: CASSPGLAETQYF

V: TRBV28
J: TRBJ1-4
D: .
size: .
DNA: TGTGCCAGCAGTTTATCCGGAGTCCGTGAAAAACTGTTTTTT
CDR3: CASSLSGVREKLFF

V: TRBV19
J: TRBJ1-5
D: .
size: .
DNA: TGTGCCAGTAGTCCCTCCGGGGGGCTTAGCAATCAGCCCCAGCATTTT
CDR3: CASSPSGGLSNQPQHF

V: TRBV11-2
J: TRBJ2-1
D: TRBD2
size: .
DNA: TGTGCCAGCAGCTTAGCCCCGGGACTAGCGGGAAATGAGCAGTTCTTC
CDR3: CASSLAPGLAGNEQFF

V: TRBV18
J: TRBJ2-7
D: TRBD2
size: .
DNA: TGTGCCAGCTCACCGGGACTAGCGGCCAGCTACTCCTACGAGCAGTACTTC
CDR3: CASSPGLAASYSYEQYF

V: TRBV5-1
J: TRBJ1-6
D: .
size: .
DNA: TGCGCCAGCACGCCGGGGGGCAGCCCTGGTTCACCCCTCCACTTT
CDR3: CASTPGGSPGSPLHF

V: TRBV12-5
J: TRBJ1-2
D: .
size: .
DNA: TGTGCTAGTGGTCCGCCGGGTCTTAACTATGGCTACACCTTC
CDR3: CASGPPGLNYGYTF

V: TRBV18
J: TRBJ2-7
D: .
size: .
DNA: TGTGCCAGCTCTTTCCCCGGGGTTGACGAGCAGTACTTC
CDR3: CASSFPGVDEQYF

V: TRBV19
J: TRBJ2-7
D: TRBD2
size: .
DNA: TGTGCCAGTAGTGTAATAGCGGGAGCCCACTACGAGCAGTACTTC
CDR3: CASSVIAGAHYEQYF

V: TRBV5-1
J: TRBJ1-1
D: TRBD1
size: .
DNA: TGCGCCAGCAGCTTGGTTTTCGGGACAGCGAACACTGAAGCTTTCTTT
CDR3: CASSLVFGTANTEAFF

V: TRBV4-3
J: TRBJ2-3
D: .
size: .
DNA: TGCGCCAGCAGCCAAGGCGGGGGCGCAACAGATACGCAGTATTTT
CDR3: CASSQGGGATDTQYF

V: TRBV6-5
J: TRBJ2-7
D: TRBD1
size: .
DNA: TGTGCCAGCAGTCCCCCGGGACAGGGAACCTACGAGCAGTACTTC
CDR3: CASSPPGQGTYEQYF

V: TRBV11-3
J: TRBJ2-2
D: .
size: .
DNA: TGTGCCAGCAGCCCCCTGACGGGGGTTCGCGGGGAGCTGTTTTTT
CDR3: CASSPLTGVRGELFF

V: TRBV6-1
J: TRBJ2-3
D: TRBD2
size: .
DNA: TGTGCCATACCTCGAATAGCGGGGGCCACAGATACGCAGTATTTT
CDR3: CAIPRIAGATDTQYF

V: TRBV4-1
J: TRBJ2-2
D: .
size: .
DNA: TGCGCCAGCAGACCGCGGGGTCGCGGGGAGCTGTTTTTT
CDR3: CASRPRGRGELFF

V: TRBV19
J: TRBJ1-4
D: .
size: .
DNA: TGTGCCAGTGCTACCCCGGGAGATAATGAAAAACTGTTTTTT
CDR3: CASATPGDNEKLFF

V: TRBV19
J: TRBJ1-2
D: .
size: .
DNA: TGTGCCAGTACTGACCGACACCGCAAACCCTATGGCTACACCTTC
CDR3: CASTDRHRKPYGYTF

V: TRBV5-1
J: TRBJ2-1
D: TRBD1
size: .
DNA: TGCGCCAGCAGCTTGAGTCCAGGGGGCTTGGGCGAGCAGTTCTTC
CDR3: CASSLSPGGLGEQFF

V: TRBV4-2
J: TRBJ2-5
D: TRBD2
size: .
DNA: TGTGCCAGCAGCCAAACGGGAGGATACCAAGAGACCCAGTACTTC
CDR3: CASSQTGGYQETQYF

V: TRBV5-1
J: TRBJ1-1
D: .
size: .
DNA: TGCGCCAGCAGCTTGGTAGGGGACACTGAAGCTTTCTTT
CDR3: CASSLVGDTEAFF

V: TRBV7-3
J: TRBJ1-1
D: .
size: .
DNA: TGTGCCAGCAGCTTAACAAGCGGGTCTCCTGAAGCTTTCTTT
CDR3: CASSLTSGSPEAFF

V: TRBV27
J: TRBJ1-1
D: .
size: .
DNA: TGTGCCAGCAGTTCAAACTTAGCGGGGGGCCGGGGGGAAGCTTTCTTT
CDR3: CASSSNLAGGRGEAFF

V: TRBV30
J: TRBJ1-1
D: .
size: few
DNA: TGTGCCTGGACAGGGATGAACACTGAAGCTTTCTTT
CDR3: CAWTGMNTEAFF

V: TRBV28
J: TRBJ2-7
D: TRBD1
size: .
DNA: TGTGCCAGCAATGCTTTACAGGGGCCAACCTACGAGCAGTACTTC
CDR3: CASNALQGPTYEQYF

V: TRBV7-8
J: TRBJ2-7
D: TRBD1
size: .
DNA: TGTGCCAGCAGCGACGGGACATTGGGACAGGGCGAGCAGTACTTC
CDR3: CASSDGTLGQGEQYF

V: TRBV12-2
J: TRBJ2-1
D: .
size: .
DNA: TGTGCAAGTCGCCACACCCTAGCGGGGTACCACAATGAGCAGTTCTTC
CDR3: CASRHTLAGYHNEQFF

V: TRBV15
J: TRBJ1-4
D: .
size: .
DNA: TGTGCCACCAGCAGAGTGAGGGTAGGGGAAAAACTGTTTTTT
CDR3: CATSRVRVGEKLFF

V: TRBV7-9
J: TRBJ1-5
D: .
size: .
DNA: TGTGCCAGCAGCTCTCAGGCGAATCAGCCCCAGCATTTT
CDR3: CASSSQANQPQHF

V: TRBV5-1
J: TRBJ1-1
D: TRBD1
size: .
DNA: TGCGCCAGCAGCTTGGTAGGGACAGGGGACACTGAAGCTTTCTTT
CDR3: CASSLVGTGDTEAFF

V: TRBV6-1
J: TRBJ2-3
D: .
size: .
DNA: TGTGCCAGCAGTGCGGGATATACGCAGTATTTT
CDR3: CASSAGYTQYF

V: TRBV19
J: TRBJ1-5
D: .
size: .
DNA: TGTGCCAGTAGGGCGGGGGGGCAGAGGGGTCAGCCCCAGCATTTT
CDR3: CASRAGGQRGQPQHF

V: TRBV9
J: TRBJ2-2
D: .
size: .
DNA: TGTGCCAGCAGCGCCCGCGGCCCCCCCACCGGGGAGCTGTTTTTT
CDR3: CASSARGPPTGELFF

V: TRBV28
J: TRBJ1-2
D: .
size: .
DNA: TGTGCCAGCAGCCCTTCAGTGCTGGGCTACACCTTC
CDR3: CASSPSVLGYTF

V: TRBV5-4
J: TRBJ2-3
D: TRBD2
size: .
DNA: TGTGCCAGCAGCCTGACTAGCGGGGGGACAGATACGCAGTATTTT
CDR3: CASSLTSGGTDTQYF

V: TRBV5-6
J: TRBJ1-2
D: TRBD1
size: .
DNA: TGTGCCACCACTTCGGGACAGGGCTACACCTTC
CDR3: CATTSGQGYTF

V: TRBV6-1
J: TRBJ1-1
D: .
size: .
DNA: TGTGCCAGCAGTGAAAGTTACGTAGGCAGGGTAGGAGAAGCTTTCTTT
CDR3: CASSESYVGRVGEAFF